This entry features one T cell receptor (beta chain) sequence. Losses at the gene ends were 5 bases for V and 7 bases for J; bases not matched to a gene: 9. The CDR3 runs to 15 residues. Germline V gene data show CDR1 as GTSNPN and CDR2 as SVGIG (reference sequence). Time point here: baseline pretreatment blood. As for treatment: 15 Gy SBRT to primary tumor, nephrectomy 4 weeks later. Blood was sampled at baseline, 2 weeks and 4 weeks after SBRT. This specimen belongs to a study of radiation and T cells in renal cell carcinoma. Clones were read by immunoSEQ multiplex PCR, and TCRdb kept only the in-frame ones, dropping some. The sample includes 130,000 or so clones, roughly 83% of them seen just once.

The chain uses TRBV30 and TRBJ2-2; 11 bases fit TRBD1. This sample comprised blood, obtained from a patient whose treatment included radiotherapy and nephrectomy. This TCR derives from a woman aged 50 to 65 with renal cell carcinoma. The CDR3 protein is CAWRDRGRRVGELFF. CDR3 DNA sequence: TGTGCCTGGCGGGACAGGGGGAGAAGGGTCGGGGAGCTGTTTTTT.